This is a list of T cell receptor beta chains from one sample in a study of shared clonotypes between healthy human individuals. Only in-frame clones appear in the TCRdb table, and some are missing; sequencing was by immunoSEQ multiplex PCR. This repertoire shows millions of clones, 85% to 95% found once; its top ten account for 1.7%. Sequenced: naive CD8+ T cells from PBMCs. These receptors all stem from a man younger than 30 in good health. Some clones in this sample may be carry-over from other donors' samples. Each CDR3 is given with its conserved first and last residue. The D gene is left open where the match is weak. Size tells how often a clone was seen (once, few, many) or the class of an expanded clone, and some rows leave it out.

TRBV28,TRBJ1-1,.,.,CASSFWGLGTEAFF,TGTGCCAGCAGTTTTTGGGGTTTAGGCACTGAAGCTTTCTTT
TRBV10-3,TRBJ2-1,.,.,CAISEAFNEQFF,TGTGCCATCAGTGAGGCTTTCAATGAGCAGTTCTTC
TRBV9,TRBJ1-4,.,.,CASSVDLGGEKLFF,TGTGCCAGCAGCGTAGACCTAGGGGGAGAAAAACTGTTTTTT
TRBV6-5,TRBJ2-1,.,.,CASSYSSLRNEQFF,TGTGCCAGCAGTTACTCTTCCCTCCGCAATGAGCAGTTCTTC
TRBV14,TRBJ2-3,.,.,CASSQGWGYSADTQYF,TGTGCCAGCAGCCAAGGGTGGGGCTATTCCGCGGATACGCAGTATTTT
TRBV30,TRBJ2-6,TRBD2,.,CAWGEGRSSGANVLTF,TGTGCCTGGGGGGAGGGCAGGAGCTCTGGGGCCAACGTCCTGACTTTC
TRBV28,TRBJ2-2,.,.,CASNLPGELFF,TGTGCCAGCAATTTACCCGGGGAGCTGTTTTTT
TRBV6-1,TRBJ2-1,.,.,CASRVGNEQFF,TGTGCCAGCAGGGTAGGCAATGAGCAGTTCTTC
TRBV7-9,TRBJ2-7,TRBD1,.,CASSLEQGAIREQYF,TGTGCCAGCAGCTTAGAACAGGGGGCGATTCGGGAGCAGTACTTC
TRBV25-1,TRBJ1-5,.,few,CATQEGNQPQHF,TGTGCTACACAGGAGGGCAATCAGCCCCAGCATTTT
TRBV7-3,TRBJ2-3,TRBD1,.,CASSSTGGKADTQYF,TGTGCCAGCAGCTCAACAGGGGGGAAGGCAGATACGCAGTATTTT
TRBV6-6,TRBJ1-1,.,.,CASSYVGDTEAFF,TGTGCCAGCAGTTATGTAGGGGACACTGAAGCTTTCTTT
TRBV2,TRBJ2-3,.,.,CASHTPGDTQYF,TGTGCCAGCCACACACCTGGGGATACGCAGTATTTT
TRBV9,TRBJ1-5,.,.,CASSVEGDQPQHF,TGTGCCAGCAGCGTTGAGGGGGATCAGCCCCAGCATTTT
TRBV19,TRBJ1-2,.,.,CASSNGTYYGYTF,TGTGCCAGTAGTAACGGGACCTACTATGGCTACACCTTC
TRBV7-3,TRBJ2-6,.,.,CASTQGAGYSGANVLTF,TGTGCCAGCACACAAGGGGCAGGGTACTCTGGGGCCAACGTCCTGACTTTC
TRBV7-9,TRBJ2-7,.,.,CASSLSGPHPGEQYF,TGTGCCAGCAGCTTATCCGGCCCCCATCCAGGCGAGCAGTACTTC
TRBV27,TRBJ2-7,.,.,CASSQQGPGNEQYF,TGTGCCAGCAGTCAACAGGGCCCGGGAAACGAGCAGTACTTC
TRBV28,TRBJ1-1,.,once,CASSSPRGQPDVEAFF,TGTGCCAGCAGTTCCCCCAGGGGTCAGCCAGATGTTGAAGCTTTCTTT
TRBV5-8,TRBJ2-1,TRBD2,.,CASSTGTSGSPNEQFF,TGTGCCAGCAGCACGGGGACTAGCGGGAGCCCCAATGAGCAGTTCTTC
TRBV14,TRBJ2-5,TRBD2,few,CASSQWRGYQETQYF,TGTGCCAGCAGCCAATGGCGGGGGTACCAAGAGACCCAGTACTTC
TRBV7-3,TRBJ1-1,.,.,CASSLNIGNTEAFF,TGTGCCAGCAGCTTAAATATCGGGAACACTGAAGCTTTCTTT
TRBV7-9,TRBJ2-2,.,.,CASSLAGSGELFF,TGTGCCAGCAGCTTAGCGGGGTCCGGGGAGCTGTTTTTT
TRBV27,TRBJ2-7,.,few,CASSPRGVSYEQYF,TGTGCCAGCAGTCCGAGGGGCGTCTCCTACGAGCAGTACTTC
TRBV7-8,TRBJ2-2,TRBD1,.,CADSTGRNTGELFF,TGTGCCGATTCGACAGGGAGGAACACCGGGGAGCTGTTTTTT
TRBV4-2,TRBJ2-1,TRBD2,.,CASSQDGTIINNEQFF,TGTGCCAGCAGCCAGGATGGGACTATAATAAACAATGAGCAGTTCTTC
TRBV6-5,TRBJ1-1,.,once,CASSYSSEVTEAFF,TGTGCCAGCAGTTACTCGTCGGAGGTCACTGAAGCTTTCTTT
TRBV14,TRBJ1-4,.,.,CASSQTREKLFF,TGTGCCAGCAGCCAAACCCGGGAAAAACTGTTTTTT
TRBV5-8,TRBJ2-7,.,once,CASSLVGSYEQYF,TGTGCCAGCAGCCTCGTTGGCTCTTACGAGCAGTACTTC
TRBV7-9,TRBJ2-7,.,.,CASSSGPPEQYF,TGTGCCAGCAGCTCGGGCCCTCCCGAGCAGTACTTC
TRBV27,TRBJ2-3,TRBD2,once,CASRGGDGHTDTQYF,TGTGCCAGCAGGGGGGGGGACGGACACACAGATACGCAGTATTTT
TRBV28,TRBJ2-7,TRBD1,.,CASSLPRTGGGPYEQYF,TGTGCCAGCAGTTTACCCCGGACAGGGGGCGGCCCCTACGAGCAGTACTTC
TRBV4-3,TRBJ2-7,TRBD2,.,CASSQDWLAASGSYYEQYF,TGCGCCAGCAGCCAAGATTGGTTGGCGGCTAGCGGGAGCTACTACGAGCAGTACTTC
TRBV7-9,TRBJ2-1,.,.,CASSLSGFMDNEQFF,TGTGCCAGCAGCTTATCAGGCTTCATGGACAATGAGCAGTTCTTC
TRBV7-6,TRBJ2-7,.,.,CASSLNLPGDPYEQYF,TGTGCCAGCAGCTTAAATCTACCGGGGGACCCCTACGAGCAGTACTTC
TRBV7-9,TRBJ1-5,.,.,CASSLVAHF,TGTGCCAGCAGCTTAGTGGCGCATTTT
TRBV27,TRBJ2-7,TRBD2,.,CASSLGGRAYEQYF,TGTGCCAGCAGTTTAGGCGGGAGGGCCTACGAGCAGTACTTC
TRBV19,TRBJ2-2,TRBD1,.,CASRSGGIGELFF,TGTGCCAGTAGGTCAGGGGGTATCGGGGAGCTGTTTTTT
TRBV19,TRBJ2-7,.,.,CASARGQAIYEQYF,TGTGCCAGTGCTCGAGGGCAGGCGATCTACGAGCAGTACTTC
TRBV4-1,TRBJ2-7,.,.,CASSQGGGYEQYF,TGCGCCAGCAGCCAAGGTGGAGGTTACGAGCAGTACTTC
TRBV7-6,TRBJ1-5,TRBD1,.,CASSLGTGANQPQHF,TGTGCCAGCAGCTTGGGGACAGGAGCCAATCAGCCCCAGCATTTT
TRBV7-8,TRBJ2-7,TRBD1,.,CASSPRDRVGFEQYF,TGTGCCAGCAGCCCCAGGGACAGGGTGGGGTTCGAGCAGTACTTC
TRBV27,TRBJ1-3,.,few,CASSFGNTIYF,TGTGCCAGCAGTTTTGGAAACACCATATATTTT
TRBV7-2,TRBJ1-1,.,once,CASSLGIEAFF,TGTGCCAGCAGCTTGGGGATTGAAGCTTTCTTT
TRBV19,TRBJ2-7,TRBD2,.,CASSIRGEEPGEQYF,TGTGCCAGTAGTATCCGGGGGGAGGAACCGGGCGAGCAGTACTTC
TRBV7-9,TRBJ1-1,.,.,CASREAGWDTEAFF,TGTGCCAGCAGGGAAGCGGGGTGGGACACTGAAGCTTTCTTT
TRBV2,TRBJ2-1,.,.,CASLALSSYNEQFF,TGTGCCAGCCTCGCTCTCAGCTCCTACAATGAGCAGTTCTTC